The 22 T cell receptor beta chains in this list originate from one sample, sequenced in a study of regulatory T cells in long-lasting Graves disease. Regarding time point: persistent/refractory GD, antithyroid drugs over 5 years with positive TRAb. Scientists built the TCR library using RNA that was extracted from PBMCs. For TCR beta, libraries came from iRepertoire HTBI primers and Arm-PCR of CDR3 regions. TCRdb reprocessed the multiplex PCR reads via MiXCR and lists one record per CDR3 protein. The data show about 460,000 distinct CDR3 sequences, with approximately 23% seen just once and around 12% held by the top ten. Material: peripheral blood mononuclear cells (PBMCs), obtained when the disease was refractory, from a patient treated with antithyroid drugs. The receptors shown here come from a female donor with Graves disease.

The CDR3 nucleotides are TGTGCCAGCAGCGCCGCCATGGGCAGGGGTTCCTACGAGCAGTACTTC. This encodes CASSAAMGRGSYEQYF. This sequence joins TRBV3-1 and TRBJ2-7, with a possible D match to TRBD1 (6 bases). Germline V gene sequence: CDR1 LGHDT, CDR2 YNNKEL (reference sequence). The CDR3 has 16 residues. V was trimmed by 5 bases and J by 1 base, leaving 18 bases between them.

This clonotype was seen many times. V and J are TRBV7-2 and TRBJ2-7; D not resolved. Deletions cut 4 bases from V and 7 bases from J, with 17 bases between. CDR1 and CDR2 from the germline V gene are SGHTA and FQGNSA. The CDR3 spans 14 residues. This CDR3 is CASSSDPPMREQYF. The CDR3 nucleotides read TGTGCCAGCAGCTCGGACCCCCCTATGAGGGAGCAGTACTTC.

The table lists this clonotype with many counts. V gene TRBV6-1 combines with J gene TRBJ2-7, with D possibly matching TRBD1 (6 bases). The CDR3 loop spans 14 amino acids. Germline CDR1 MNHNS, CDR2 SASEGT. V lost 6 bases to trimming and J lost 3 bases, with 15 bases between them. The CDR3 reads CASRERDINYEQYF. The CDR3 DNA reads as TGTGCCAGCAGAGAACGGGACATCAACTACGAGCAGTACTTC.

The V and J genes are TRBV7-2 and TRBJ1-4; D not resolved. Germline values: CDR1 SGHTA, CDR2 FQGNSA. This CDR3 spans 15 amino acids. The germline V and J ends were trimmed by 1 base and 1 base, with 7 bases remaining between them. The CDR3, as DNA: TGTGCCAGCAGCTTAGGTTCCAGAACTAATGAAAAACTGTTTTTT. It translates to CASSLGSRTNEKLFF.

The rearrangement joins TRBV5-1 to TRBJ2-3; perhaps TRBD1 as D (6 bases). Germline CDR1 reads SGHRS; CDR2 reads YFSETQ. The ends were cut back, 3 bases at V and 4 bases at J, with 15 bases in the middle. This CDR3 has 15 amino acids. The CDR3 region is CASSSYRASADTQYF. CDR3 in DNA: TGCGCCAGCAGCTCCTACAGGGCTAGTGCAGATACGCAGTATTTT.

In this sample, this clonotype turned up a few times. The V gene is TRBV24-1, the J gene TRBJ2-5; possible D gene TRBD1, 5 bases. With 3 bases removed from V and 4 bases from J, the gap between germline ends came to 11 bases. Germline V gene lookup returns CDR1 KGHDR and CDR2 SFDVKD. There are 14 residues in the CDR3. CDR3 in amino acids: CATSDARVLETQYF. The CDR3 nucleotides read TGTGCCACCAGTGATGCCAGGGTCCTAGAGACCCAGTACTTC.

This clonotype turned up a few times. V and J are TRBV27 and TRBJ1-6; D is ambiguous. Trimming shortened V by 6 bases and J by 0 bases, and 12 bases separated the two germline ends. CDR3 length: 16 residues. Germline V gene sequence: CDR1 MNHEY, CDR2 SMNVEV (reference sequence). The CDR3 reads CASSRSLSSYNSPLHF. The CDR3 region has the DNA TGTGCCAGCAGCCGCAGTCTCTCCTCCTATAATTCACCCCTCCACTTT.

This clonotype was counted many times. This chain uses TRBV3-1 with TRBJ1-6; D may be TRBD1 (6 bases). Germline V lookup: CDR1 LGHDT, CDR2 YNNKEL (reference sequence). The CDR3 is 14 amino acids. Trimming left V 4 bases short and J 7 bases short, with 11 bases between. CDR3: CASSPGQRNSPLHF. The CDR3 DNA reads TGTGCCAGCAGCCCCGGACAGCGAAATTCACCCCTCCACTTT.

This clonotype was counted many times. The chain joins TRBV14 to TRBJ1-6; unclear D gene. This CDR3 has 16 residues. Germline CDR1 is SGHDN and CDR2 is FVKESK. Trimming cost V 5 bases and J 7 bases, with 18 bases left between them. The CDR3 sequence is CASSKVPGVRNSPLHF. The DNA for the CDR3 is TGTGCCAGCAGCAAAGTGCCGGGAGTGAGAAATTCACCCCTCCACTTT.

The sample holds many counts of this clonotype. J is TRBJ2-5 and V is TRBV28, with 9 bases matching TRBD2. J gave up 4 bases and V 4 bases, and 10 bases lay outside the gene matches. Looked up from germline, CDR1 is MDHEN and CDR2 is SYDVKM. CDR3 length: 16 amino acids. The CDR3 DNA reads TGTGCCAGCAGTTCGGGAGGCGGGAGGGCCGGAGAGACCCAGTACTTC. It translates to CASSSGGGRAGETQYF.

This clonotype was found a few times. This rearrangement joins TRBV19 to TRBJ2-2; TRBD2 agrees at 10 bases. CDR3 length: 17 residues. After removal of 5 bases from V and 0 bases from J, the junction contained 6 bases not matched to a gene. The germline V gene has CDR1 LNHDA and CDR2 SQIVND (reference sequence). The DNA for the CDR3 is TGTGCCAGTAGTTATCGTCTAGCGGGGGCGAACACCGGGGAGCTGTTTTTT. It translates to CASSYRLAGANTGELFF. Full variable domain (remainder filled in from reference TRBV19 and TRBJ2-2): DGGITQSPKYLFRKEGQNVTLSCEQNLNHDAMYWYRQDPGQGLRLIYYSQIVNDFQKGDIAEGYSVSREKKESFPLTVTSAQKNPTAFYLCASSYRLAGANTGELFFGEGSRLTVL.

This clonotype has a handful of counts. This sequence joins TRBV9 and TRBJ1-4; maybe TRBD1 (5 bases). In germline, CDR1 is SGDLS, CDR2 YYNGEE. This CDR3 has 15 residues. Trimming cost V 3 bases and J 10 bases, with 19 bases left between them. The CDR3: CASSAAGRFVVKLFF. For the CDR3, the DNA is TGTGCCAGCAGCGCCGCAGGGCGTTTCGTCGTAAAACTGTTTTTT.

In nucleotides, the CDR3 is TGTGCCAGCAGCCCCACTGGCGGGGGGGCGGAGACCCAGTACTTC. It yields the protein CASSPTGGGAETQYF. This chain joins TRBV5-4 and TRBJ2-5; TRBD2 matches 9 bases. The CDR3 loop spans 15 amino acids. The germline V gene encodes CDR1 SGHNT and CDR2 YYREEE (reference sequence). With V trimmed by 4 bases and J by 5 bases, 9 bases remained unmatched.

The V gene is TRBV18, the J gene TRBJ1-1; D is unclear. The CDR3 has 13 amino acids. V gave up 5 bases and J gave up 1 base, with 8 bases separating them. CDR1 and CDR2 (germline): KGHSH, LQKENI. CDR3 bases: TGTGCCAGCTCAGCTCCACCGAACACTGAAGCTTTCTTT. As protein: CASSAPPNTEAFF.

About this clonotype itself: Possible read error: a much larger clone is one base away. The genes are TRBV10-1 and TRBJ2-7, with no clear D. V gave up 7 bases and J gave up 0 bases, with 13 bases separating them. The CDR3 runs 14 residues. Germline CDR1 and CDR2: WNHNN and SYGVQD (reference sequence). This chain's CDR3 is CASNRASYSYEQYF. The DNA for the CDR3 is TGCGCCAGCAATCGGGCCTCCTACTCCTACGAGCAGTACTTC.

This clonotype was seen repeatedly, ten times or more. The chain recombines TRBV28 with TRBJ1-1; TRBD1 might be the D (5 bases). Germline CDR1 reads MDHEN; CDR2 reads SYDVKM. The CDR3 has 13 residues. The V end was cut by 7 bases, the J end by 10 bases, with 19 bases between. The CDR3 region is CASTWRGSDRAFF. CDR3 coding DNA: TGTGCCAGCACTTGGAGGGGCTCTGATAGAGCTTTCTTT.

The CDR3, as DNA: TGTGCCAGCAGCTTAATCGCGACAGGATTGGGGGGCTACACCTTC. Amino acids: CASSLIATGLGGYTF. The chain links TRBV7-2 to TRBJ1-2; tentative D call: TRBD1 (6 bases). The germline CDR1 and CDR2 sequences are SGHTA and FQGNSA. The CDR3 sequence is 15 residues long. V lost 2 bases and J lost 8, with 18 bases in between.

Many counts were recorded for this clonotype. The rearrangement uses TRBV20-1 and TRBJ2-5; D gene ambiguous. Germline V lookup: CDR1 DFQATT, CDR2 SNEGSKA (reference sequence). Trimming shortened V by 2 bases and J by 5 bases, and 3 bases separated the two germline ends. The CDR3 consists of 10 residues. The CDR3 spells CSARSETQYF. CDR3 in DNA: TGCAGTGCTAGATCGGAGACCCAGTACTTC.

The chain is built from TRBV6-2 or TRBV6-3 and TRBJ2-3, with 12 nucleotides matching TRBD2. With 6 bases clipped from V and 6 bases from J, the junction kept 10 bases outside the gene matches. The germline CDR1 and CDR2 sequences are MNHEY and SVGEGT. The CDR3 covers 16 residues. The CDR3 here is CASRTTRLAGVDTQYF. The CDR3, as DNA: TGTGCCAGCAGAACGACCCGACTAGCGGGAGTTGATACGCAGTATTTT.

This clonotype appeared many times. The chain recombines TRBV12-3 or TRBV12-4 with TRBJ1-5, with D tentatively TRBD1 (5 bases). V shed 6 bases and J shed 1 base, with 19 bases lying between them. The CDR3 contains 17 residues. CDR3 sequence reads: CASSNTGTYSSNQPQHF. The CDR3 DNA sequence: TGTGCCAGCAGCAACACCGGGACCTATTCCAGCAATCAGCCCCAGCATTTT.

V usage is TRBV18 and J usage is TRBJ2-6, with 7 positions matching TRBD1. The CDR3 length is 15 residues. V gave up 0 bases and J gave up 13 bases; unmatched junction bases: 9. CDR1 and CDR2 (germline): KGHSH, LQKENI. The CDR3 sequence: CASSPPQGTARVLTF. As DNA, the CDR3 is TGTGCCAGCTCACCACCTCAAGGGACAGCCCGAGTCCTGACTTTC. The whole variable domain, filled in from reference TRBV18 and TRBJ2-6, reads NAGVMQNPRHLVRRRGQEARLRCSPMKGHSHVYWYRQLPEEGLKFMVYLQKENIIDESGMPKERFSAEFPKEGPSILRIQQVVRGDSAAYFCASSPPQGTARVLTFGAGSRLTVL.

The gene calls are TRBV30 and TRBJ2-5; TRBD2 matches 10 bases. The germline CDR1 and CDR2 sequences are GTSNPN and SVGIG (reference sequence). V was clipped by 0 bases and J by 2 bases; unmatched bases: 0. There are 14 residues in the CDR3. The CDR3 loop reads CAWSVSGGQETQYF. For the CDR3, the DNA is TGTGCCTGGAGTGTTAGCGGGGGGCAAGAGACCCAGTACTTC.